This TCR beta chain was captured by sequencing in a study of blood T cell repertoires in COVID-19. Study-level information: Donors in the United States, Italy and Spain gave samples during acute or convalescent COVID-19. T cells, B-cell-depleted T cells, or PBMCs supplied cDNA or gDNA.

In the original workflow: Researchers report that nucleated cell counts were estimated from reference gene primer amplification. The repertoire was sequenced with immunoSEQ multiplex PCR; TCRdb's copy has only in-frame clones and lacks some. V and J calls and clone size are as listed in that table; D and trimming were resolved from the DNA. This sample yields about 64,000 clones, of which about 76% are seen a single time; roughly 4.8% belongs to the top ten. The germline V and J ends were trimmed by 1 base and 0 bases, with 11 bases remaining between them. Germline V CDR1 and CDR2: LGHNA, YNFKEQ. The CDR3 consists of 16 residues.

The sample comprised peripheral blood. The clonotype was recovered from a human donor in a cohort sampled during active COVID-19. The chain couples TRBV4-2 to TRBJ2-3, with no clear D. CDR3 sequence (DNA): TGTGCCAGCAGCCAAGGTCTGGGCACTAGCACAGATACGCAGTATTTT. Translated, it gives CASSQGLGTSTDTQYF.